This T cell receptor beta chain was sequenced during a study of beta chain features in type 1 diabetes. General study findings and limits: The study found fewer insertions and more deletions at VDJ junctions in type 1 diabetes patients.

This clone has a handful of counts. The antigen remains unidentified. Over 95% purity was reached by all sorted populations. CDR1 and CDR2 (germline): SGHAT, FQNNGV. J gave up 1 base and V 5 bases, and 4 bases lay outside the gene matches. This CDR3 has 15 residues. Since all of the isolated RNA was reverse transcribed, expressed TCRB transcripts were what got sequenced. The data were produced by immunoSEQ multiplex PCR, yet TCRdb's version contains in-frame clones alone and is incomplete. The sample lists hundreds of thousands of clones; approximately 15% were seen once. The clonotype comes from a young man in good health. This chain uses TRBV11-2 with TRBJ2-1; 8 positions agree with TRBD1. The material sequenced was naive CD4+ T cells from blood. The CDR3 is CASSRDRWSYNEQFF. Here the CDR3 DNA reads TGTGCCAGCAGCAGGGACAGGTGGTCCTACAATGAGCAGTTCTTC. Full variable domain (remainder filled in from reference TRBV11-2 and TRBJ2-1): EAGVAQSPRYKIIEKRQSVAFWCNPISGHATLYWYQQILGQGPKLLIQFQNNGVVDDSQLPKDRFSAERLKGVDSTLKIQPAKLEDSAVYLCASSRDRWSYNEQFFGPGTRLTVL.